This note documents a single T cell receptor beta chain sequence. A read error may explain this, as a much larger clone is one base away. TCRdb passed the PCR reads through MiXCR, listing each CDR3 protein once. The table has just over 40,000 distinct CDR3 sequences, 18% seen once. The sample is drawn from a study of molecular identifiers for immune sequencing clone quantification. CDR1 is SGHAT, CDR2 FQNNGV, per germline. There are 13 residues in the CDR3. Source material: naive CD8+ T cells from blood, with Jurkat cell RNA spiked in. The subset was: FACS-sorted CD8+CD4-CCR7+CD45RA+ naive T cells. The receptor's source is a human donor in good health. Some libraries in this study had Jurkat cell RNA spiked in. The J gene is TRBJ2-7, the V gene TRBV11-2; D perhaps matches TRBD2 (6 bases). The CDR3 is CASSFTSNYVQYF. CDR3 coding DNA: TGTGCCAGCAGCTTTACTAGCAACTACGTGCAGTACTTC.